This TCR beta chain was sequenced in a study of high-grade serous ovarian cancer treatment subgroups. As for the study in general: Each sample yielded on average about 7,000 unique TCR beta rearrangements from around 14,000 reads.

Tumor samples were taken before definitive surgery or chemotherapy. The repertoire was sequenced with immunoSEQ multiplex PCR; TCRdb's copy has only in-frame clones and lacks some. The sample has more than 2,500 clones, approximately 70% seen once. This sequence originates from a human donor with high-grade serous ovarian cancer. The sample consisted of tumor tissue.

The CDR3 protein is CASSDGTGVRNEQFF. In nucleotides, the CDR3 is TGTGCCAGCAGCGACGGGACAGGGGTAAGAAATGAGCAGTTCTTC. This chain connects TRBV2 to TRBJ2-1, with 10 bases identical to TRBD1. CDR1 and CDR2 from the germline V gene are SNHLY and FYNNEI. The length of the CDR3 is 15 residues. J gave up 7 bases and V 6 bases, and 9 bases lay outside the gene matches.